The T cell receptor (beta chain) under discussion was sequenced for a study of vaccination and CD4 T cells after COVID-19. Overall study: Post-COVID samples had a sampling time that fell a median about 100 days after diagnosis (range 35 to 161).

The CDR3 is 12 residues long. V was pared by 1 base and J by 9 bases, with 12 bases between. Germline V gene sequence: CDR1 SQVTM, CDR2 ANQGSEA. Study results and limitations: Early post-infection timepoints were not included, and relatively few convalescent patients were studied.

Sequenced with the Oncomine TCR Beta short-read assay was DNA taken from cultured CD4+ T cells. TCRdb independently ran MiXCR on the PCR reads; one entry per CDR3 protein. The profile shows roughly 14,000 distinct CDR3 sequences, around 48% of them singletons. A remark on this clonotype: Antigen unknown.

Treatment meaning: roughly 11-day PBMC culture with coronavirus spike peptide pools or control peptides (ViraFEST assay). This chain uses TRBV29-1 with TRBJ2-5; either TRBD1 or TRBD2 may fit D (5 bases each). The material sequenced was CD4+ T cells from blood, cultured in vitro. This sequence was found in a human donor who had recovered from COVID-19. DNA of the CDR3: TGCAGCGTTGAAGTAGGGGTGGGGGCCCAGTACTTC. Encoded protein: CSVEVGVGAQYF.